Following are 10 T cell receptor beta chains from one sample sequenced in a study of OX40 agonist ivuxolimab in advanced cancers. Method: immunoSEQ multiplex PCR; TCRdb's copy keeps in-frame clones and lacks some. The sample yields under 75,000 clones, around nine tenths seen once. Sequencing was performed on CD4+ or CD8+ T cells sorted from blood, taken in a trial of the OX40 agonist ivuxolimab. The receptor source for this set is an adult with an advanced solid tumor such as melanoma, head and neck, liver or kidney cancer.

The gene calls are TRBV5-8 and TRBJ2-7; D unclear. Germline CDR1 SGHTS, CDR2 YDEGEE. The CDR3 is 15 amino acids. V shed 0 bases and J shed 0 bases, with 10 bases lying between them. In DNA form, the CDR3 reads TGTGCCAGCAGCTTGGCCCCTTGGAGCTCCTACGAGCAGTACTTC. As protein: CASSLAPWSSYEQYF.

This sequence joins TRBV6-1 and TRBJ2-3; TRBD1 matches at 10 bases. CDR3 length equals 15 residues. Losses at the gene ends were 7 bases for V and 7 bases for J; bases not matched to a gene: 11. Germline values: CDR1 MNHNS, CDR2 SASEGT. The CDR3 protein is CASKLGTGAQHTQYF. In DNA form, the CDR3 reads TGTGCCAGCAAGCTCGGGACAGGGGCCCAACATACGCAGTATTTT.

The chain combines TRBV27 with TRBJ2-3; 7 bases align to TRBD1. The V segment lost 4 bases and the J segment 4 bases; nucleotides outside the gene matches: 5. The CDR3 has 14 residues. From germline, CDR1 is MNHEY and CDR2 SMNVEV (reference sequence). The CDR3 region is CASSYRGGSDTQYF. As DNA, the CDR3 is TGTGCCAGCAGTTACAGGGGCGGCTCAGATACGCAGTATTTT.

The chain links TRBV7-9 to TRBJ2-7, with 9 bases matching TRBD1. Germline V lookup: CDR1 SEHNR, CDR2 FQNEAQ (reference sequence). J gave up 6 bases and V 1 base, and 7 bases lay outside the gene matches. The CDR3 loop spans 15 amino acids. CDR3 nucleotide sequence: TGTGCCAGCAGCTTAGGAGGGACAGGGTTCGGCGAGCAGTACTTC. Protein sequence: CASSLGGTGFGEQYF.

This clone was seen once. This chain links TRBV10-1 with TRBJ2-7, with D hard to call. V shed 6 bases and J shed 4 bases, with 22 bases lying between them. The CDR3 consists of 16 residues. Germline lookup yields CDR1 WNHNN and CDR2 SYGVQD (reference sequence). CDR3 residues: CASRKTMHPYSYEQYF. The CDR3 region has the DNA TGCGCCAGCAGAAAAACGATGCACCCCTACTCATACGAGCAGTACTTC.

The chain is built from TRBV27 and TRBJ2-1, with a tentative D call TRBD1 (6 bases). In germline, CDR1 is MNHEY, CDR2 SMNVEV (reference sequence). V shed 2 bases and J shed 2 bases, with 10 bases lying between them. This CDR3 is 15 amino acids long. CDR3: CASSLGDTAYNEQFF. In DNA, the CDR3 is TGTGCCAGCAGTTTAGGGGACACTGCCTACAATGAGCAGTTCTTC.

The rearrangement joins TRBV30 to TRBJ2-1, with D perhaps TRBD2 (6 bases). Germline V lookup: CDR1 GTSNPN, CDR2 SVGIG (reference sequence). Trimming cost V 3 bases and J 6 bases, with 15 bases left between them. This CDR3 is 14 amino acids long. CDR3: CAWRFGGSPNEQFF. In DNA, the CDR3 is TGTGCCTGGAGGTTTGGGGGGAGCCCCAATGAGCAGTTCTTC.

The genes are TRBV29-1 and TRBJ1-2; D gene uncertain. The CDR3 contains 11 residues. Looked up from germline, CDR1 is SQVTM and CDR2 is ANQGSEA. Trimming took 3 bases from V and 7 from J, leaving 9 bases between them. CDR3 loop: CSVDDGSGYTF. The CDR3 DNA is TGCAGCGTTGATGATGGGAGTGGCTACACCTTC.

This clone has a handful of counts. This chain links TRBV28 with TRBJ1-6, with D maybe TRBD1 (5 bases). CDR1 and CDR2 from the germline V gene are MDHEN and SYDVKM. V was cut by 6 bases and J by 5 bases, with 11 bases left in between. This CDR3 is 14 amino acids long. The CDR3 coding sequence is TGTGCCAGCAGAGCGGCAGGGAATAATTCACCCCTCCACTTT. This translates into CASRAAGNNSPLHF.

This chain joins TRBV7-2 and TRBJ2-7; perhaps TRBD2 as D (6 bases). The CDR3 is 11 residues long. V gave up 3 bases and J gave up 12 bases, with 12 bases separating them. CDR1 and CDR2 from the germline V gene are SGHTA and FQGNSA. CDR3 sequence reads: CASSFRDFLYF. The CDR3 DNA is TGTGCCAGCAGCTTCCGGGACTTTTTGTACTTC.